The T cell receptor (beta chain) described here comes from a study of blood T cell repertoires in COVID-19. Study-level background: Specimens from acute and convalescent COVID-19 originated in the United States, Italy and Spain. PBMCs, B-cell-depleted T cells, or T cells were the source of the cDNA or gDNA that made up the material.

Per germline, CDR1 GTSNPN and CDR2 SVGIG (reference sequence). Trimming cost V 5 bases and J 2 bases; bases outside gene matches: 8. The CDR3 is made up of 14 amino acids. Here immunoSEQ multiplex PCR was the method, and the copy in TCRdb shows in-frame clones only, minus some. The table shows about 210,000 clones, with roughly 85% occurring only once. The rearrangement links TRBV30 to TRBJ2-7; 8 positions match TRBD2. This sequence originates from a man aged 50-60 years with COVID-19, enrolled during active disease. Sequenced: peripheral blood. The DNA of the CDR3 is TGTGCCTGGGAAAGCGGGGGCCTAACCTACGAGCAGTACTTC. It encodes CAWESGGLTYEQYF. Drawing the rest from reference TRBV30 and TRBJ2-7, the complete variable domain is SQTIHQWPATLVQPVGSPLSLECTVEGTSNPNLYWYRQAAGRGLQLLFYSVGIGQISSEVPQNLSASRPQDRQFILSSKKLLLSDSGFYLCAWESGGLTYEQYFGPGTRLTVT.